This T cell receptor beta chain was observed in a study of breast tumors, draining lymph nodes, adjacent tissues. This clonotype was counted at least ten times. Its target is not known. Using its own MiXCR run on the multiplex PCR reads, TCRdb lists one record per CDR3 protein. Seen here are 66,000 or so distinct CDR3 sequences, approximately 47% observed once, and the top ten hold roughly 9.1%. Whole-study findings and limits: Tumor and nontumor repertoires were significantly more similar in luminal-like than in basal-like breast cancer. Compared with lymph nodes, tumors were less diverse; compared with nontumor tissue, more.

The V end lost 2 bases, the J end lost 9 bases, and 11 bases lay between the germline ends. Germline lookup yields CDR1 SGHTA and CDR2 FQGNSA. The CDR3 runs 14 residues. This rearrangement joins TRBV7-2 to TRBJ1-6; tentatively, D is TRBD1 (5 bases). What was sequenced was breast tumor tissue. The origin of this receptor is a female donor with breast cancer. Some clones in this sample may be carry-over from other donors' samples. The CDR3 nucleotides read TGTGCCAGCAGCTTAATGGGGCATGGTTCACCCCTCCACTTT. Translated, it gives CASSLMGHGSPLHF.